The entry below describes one TCR beta chain. The data stem from a study of T cell clonotyping in hematopoietic cell transplantation. Time point here: recipient sample about 28 days before transplant, after cytoreduction. CDR1 is MGHRA and CDR2 is YSYEKL in the germline V gene. V was pared by 3 bases and J by 4 bases, with 4 bases of the junction left unmatched. The CDR3 runs to 14 residues. Sequenced by immunoSEQ multiplex PCR; TCRdb stores in-frame clones only, minus some. The data hold roughly 80,000 clones, with almost 97% observed a single time. The sequence came from a woman between 45 and 65 years old with acute myeloid leukemia. Some clones in this sample may be carry-over from other donors' samples. The J gene is TRBJ1-1, the V gene TRBV4-1, with 8 bases aligning to TRBD1. The specimen comprised peripheral blood mononuclear cells, sampled before stem cell transplant. CDR3 sequence: CASSQATGATEAFF. The CDR3 DNA sequence: TGCGCCAGCAGCCAGGCGACAGGGGCCACTGAAGCTTTCTTT.